The sequence of this TCR beta chain was determined in a study of cytomegalovirus exposure and HLA in healthy donors. Note on this clone: What it recognizes is unknown.

Assay used: immunoSEQ multiplex PCR; TCRdb lists only in-frame clones, some missing. The sample comprises approximately 180,000 clones, around nine tenths of which are singletons, and roughly 2.6% rests with the top ten. From germline, CDR1 is MNHEY and CDR2 SVGAGI. Trimming stripped 0 bases from V and 2 bases from J, with 8 bases between. This CDR3 has 15 residues. Study results and caveats: The study designated 150 to 200 TCR beta chains cytomegalovirus-associated. Within the 130 or so validation repertoires, first-cohort TCR clusters tended to co-occur, according to a later analysis. Most TCR sequences proved rare, with some public TCRs found in many donors.

The rearrangement links TRBV6-5 to TRBJ1-3; no definite D call. This TCR derives from a man between 18 and 29 years old in good health and CMV-seropositive. Input material: PBMCs. The CDR3 here is CASSYSGGTGNTIYF. Written as DNA, the CDR3 is TGTGCCAGCAGTTACTCGGGAGGGACTGGAAACACCATATATTTT.